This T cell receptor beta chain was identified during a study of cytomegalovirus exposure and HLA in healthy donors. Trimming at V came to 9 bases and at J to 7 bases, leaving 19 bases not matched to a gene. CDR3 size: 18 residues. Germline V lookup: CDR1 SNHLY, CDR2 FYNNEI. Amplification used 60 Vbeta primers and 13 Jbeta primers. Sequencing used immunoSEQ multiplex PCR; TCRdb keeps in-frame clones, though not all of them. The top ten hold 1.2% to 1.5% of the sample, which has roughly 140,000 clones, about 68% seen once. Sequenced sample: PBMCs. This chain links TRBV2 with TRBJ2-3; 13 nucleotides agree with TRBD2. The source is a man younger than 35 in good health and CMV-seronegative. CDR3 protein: CASYEGQAGGTSGNTQYF. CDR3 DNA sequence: TGTGCCAGTTATGAGGGACAGGCTGGGGGGACTAGCGGGAATACGCAGTATTTT.